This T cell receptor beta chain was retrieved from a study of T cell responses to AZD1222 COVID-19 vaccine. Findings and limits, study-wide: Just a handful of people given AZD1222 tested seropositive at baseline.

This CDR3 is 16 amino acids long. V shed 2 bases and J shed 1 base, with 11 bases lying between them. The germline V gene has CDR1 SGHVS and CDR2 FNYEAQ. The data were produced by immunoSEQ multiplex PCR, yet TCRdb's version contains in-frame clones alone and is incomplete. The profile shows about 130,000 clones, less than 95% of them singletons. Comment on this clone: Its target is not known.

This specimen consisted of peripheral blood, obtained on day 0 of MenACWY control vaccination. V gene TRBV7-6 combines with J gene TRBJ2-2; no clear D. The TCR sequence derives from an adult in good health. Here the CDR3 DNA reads TGTGCCAGCAGCTTAAAGGGCACAGAGAACACCGGGGAGCTGTTTTTT. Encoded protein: CASSLKGTENTGELFF.